The present T cell receptor beta chain was sequenced within a study of blood T cell repertoires in COVID-19. This CDR3 spans 16 amino acids. Trimming removed 4 bases at V and 1 base at J, with 16 bases between. Germline V lookup: CDR1 MNHNS, CDR2 SASEGT. This clone appeared a few times. As processed by the authors: For nucleated cells, counts were estimated from reference gene primer amplification. The repertoire was sequenced with immunoSEQ multiplex PCR; TCRdb's copy has only in-frame clones and lacks some. V, J and clone size reflect that table, while D and trimming were determined from the DNA. The sample consists of some 120,000 clones, approximately 87% of them appearing once.

The chain combines TRBV6-1 with TRBJ1-1; D is uncertain. Input material: peripheral blood. This receptor was identified in a woman aged 60-75 years with acute or convalescent COVID-19. The CDR3 nucleotides are TGTGCCAGCAGTGGGTCAGCTGGGAGAACGAACACTGAAGCTTTCTTT. Its translation is CASSGSAGRTNTEAFF.